This T cell receptor beta chain was sequenced in a study of shared clonotypes between healthy human individuals. Using immunoSEQ multiplex PCR, the repertoire was profiled, and TCRdb retains in-frame clones only, with some absent. This table holds fewer than 600,000 clones, roughly 77% found once. This clone was recorded only once. The sequencing input was PBMCs. The sequence derives from a woman aged 40 to 50 in good health. Some clones in this sample may be carry-over from other donors' samples.

CDR3 sequence: CASSESQQGETEAFF. The DNA of the CDR3 is TGCGCCAGCAGCGAGAGCCAGCAGGGGGAGACTGAAGCTTTCTTT. The J gene is TRBJ1-1, the V gene TRBV5-1, with TRBD1 matching 7 bases. Per the germline V gene, CDR1 is SGHRS and CDR2 is YFSETQ. The V and J ends lost 4 bases and 5 bases, in that order; junction bases with no gene match: 11. This CDR3 region has 15 residues.